A few counts support the clone carrying this TCR beta chain. Combining a sample-barcoded 5' primer with a J-beta primer mix, a second PCR ran for 7 to 11 cycles. TCRdb re-analysed the 5' RACE reads in MiXCR, keeping a single row per CDR3 protein. The sample consists of around 500,000 distinct CDR3 sequences, around 27% of them appearing once. This specimen belongs to a study of blood T cells in healthy people across ages. There are 13 residues in the CDR3. V lost 3 bases to trimming and J lost 1 base, with 7 bases between them. The germline V gene encodes CDR1 MNHEY and CDR2 SMNVEV (reference sequence). Another study also made use of these data, one on T cells of mothers and their children.

The sequencing input was blood. The TCR sequence derives from a boy younger than 10 in good health. The chain combines TRBV27 with TRBJ2-7; no clear D gene. CDR3 sequence (DNA): TGTGCCAGCAGTTTGGGCTGGTCCTACGAGCAGTACTTC. Its translation is CASSLGWSYEQYF.